These 12 T cell receptor beta chains originate from one sample sequenced in a study of blood T cells in healthy people across ages. Using a J-beta primer mix together with a sample-barcoded 5' primer, a second PCR was run for roughly 6 to 12 cycles. TCRdb reprocessed the 5' RACE reads with MiXCR, giving one entry per CDR3 protein. The sample shows about 670,000 distinct CDR3 sequences, roughly half of them seen only once. Sequencing used blood. The receptors come from an elderly woman in good health.

This clonotype has at least ten counts. The rearrangement joins TRBV7-8 to TRBJ2-1, with TRBD2 matching 9 bases. The CDR3 has 14 amino acids. Per germline, CDR1 SGHVS and CDR2 FQNEAQ. With V trimmed by 2 bases and J by 8 bases, 4 bases remained unmatched. The CDR3, as DNA: TGTGCCAGCAGCTTACGGGGCGGGGGGGATGAGCAGTTCTTC. Amino acid sequence: CASSLRGGGDEQFF.

The chain has TRBV6-1 and TRBJ1-1, with D unclear. Trimming stripped 7 bases from V and 4 bases from J, with 13 bases between. The germline V gene encodes CDR1 MNHNS and CDR2 SASEGT. The CDR3 length is 13 residues. The CDR3 coding sequence is TGTGCCAGCAAGGGTGAGCCTTTCACTGAAGCTTTCTTT. Protein sequence: CASKGEPFTEAFF.

V is TRBV20-1 and J is TRBJ2-5, with 9 nucleotides matching TRBD2. Germline values: CDR1 DFQATT, CDR2 SNEGSKA (reference sequence). The junction had 13 bases not matched to a gene; V was cut back by 3 bases and J by 11 bases. There are 14 residues in the CDR3. CDR3: CSASRRGGFNEQYF. The CDR3 region has the DNA TGCAGTGCTAGTAGGCGGGGGGGATTCAATGAGCAGTACTTC.

This clonotype was observed at least ten times. The chain has TRBV4-2 and TRBJ2-7; possible D gene TRBD2, 5 bases. This CDR3 contains 14 residues. The ends were cut back, 0 bases at V and 0 bases at J, with 6 bases in the middle. The germline V gene has CDR1 LGHNA and CDR2 YNFKEQ. CDR3 in DNA: TGTGCCAGCAGCCAAGAGCGGGTCTCCTACGAGCAGTACTTC. This codes for CASSQERVSYEQYF.

This clonotype was picked up a small number of times. This may come from a read error, since a much larger clone is one base off. The CDR3 sequence: CASSEPRAGGYNEQYF. CDR3 nucleotide sequence: TGTGCCAGCAGTGAACCTCGGGCAGGGGGGTACAATGAGCAGTACTTC. The V gene is TRBV25-1, the J gene TRBJ2-5; tentative D call: TRBD1 (7 bases). The CDR3 contains 16 residues. Trimming removed 2 bases from V and 11 bases from J, with 24 bases in between. Germline CDR1 and CDR2: MGHDK and SYGVNS. Using reference TRBV25-1 and TRBJ2-5 for the parts outside the CDR3, the full variable domain is EADIYQTPRYLVIGTGKKITLECSQTMGHDKMYWYQQDPGMELHLIHYSYGVNSTEKGDLSSESTVSRIRTEHFPLTLESARPSHTSQYLCASSEPRAGGYNEQYFGPGTRLLVL.

A single count supports this clonotype. The CDR3: CAISMTDDEQFF. The DNA for the CDR3 is TGTGCCATCAGTATGACAGACGATGAGCAGTTCTTC. V usage is TRBV10-3 and J usage is TRBJ2-1, with D maybe TRBD1 (5 bases). The ends were cut back, 5 bases at V and 8 bases at J, with 10 bases in the middle. Germline CDR1 reads ENHRY; CDR2 reads SYGVKD. This CDR3 spans 12 amino acids.

With respect to this clonotype: One base away lies a much larger clone, so this may be a sequencing read error. The chain recombines TRBV20-1 with TRBJ2-7; D is perhaps TRBD1 (5 bases). Germline V gene lookup returns CDR1 DFQATT and CDR2 SNEGSKA (reference sequence). This CDR3 is built from 14 residues. V lost 4 bases and J lost 0, with 13 bases in between. The CDR3 sequence: CSANPTRGSYEQYF. Here the CDR3 DNA reads TGCAGTGCTAACCCGACAAGGGGCTCCTACGAGCAGTACTTC.

A word on this clonotype: At one end, the junction sequence differs from germline, possibly due to a read error. As DNA, the CDR3 is TGTAGTGCTAGAGATCCAATCCTCATGAACACTGAAGCTTTCTTT. This encodes CSARDPILMNTEAFF. The chain carries TRBV20-1 and TRBJ1-1, with D uncertain. This CDR3 is built from 15 residues. Germline CDR1 DFQATT, CDR2 SNEGSKA (reference sequence).

The chain uses TRBV9 and TRBJ2-6; 7 positions match TRBD2. With V trimmed by 0 bases and J by 1 base, 4 bases remained unmatched. CDR3 length: 17 amino acids. Germline values: CDR1 SGDLS, CDR2 YYNGEE. The chain's CDR3 is CASSVEREGSGANVLTF. CDR3 nucleotide sequence: TGTGCCAGCAGCGTAGAAAGGGAGGGGTCTGGGGCCAACGTCCTGACTTTC.

The genes are TRBV28 and TRBJ2-5; D possibly corresponds to TRBD1 (6 bases). The J call may be wrong; the DNA end is better matched by TRBJ2-7. The V gene's germline CDR1 is MDHEN and CDR2 SYDVKM. This CDR3 is built from 15 residues. This chain's CDR3 is CASMRKQGRSYEQYF. In DNA form, the CDR3 reads TGTGCCAGCATGCGAAAACAGGGCCGCTCCTACGAGCAGTACTTC.

This clonotype was found a few times. The chain recombines TRBV5-1 with TRBJ2-3, with D possibly TRBD2 on 5 matching bases. CDR3 length equals 15 residues. Trimming cost V 4 bases and J 12 bases, with 24 bases left between them. Germline CDR1 and CDR2: SGHRS and YFSETQ. The chain's CDR3 is CASSTLIGLSNLQYF. The CDR3 DNA sequence: TGCGCCAGCAGCACCCTGATCGGACTCTCTAATCTTCAGTATTTT.

Remarks on this clonotype: One end of the junction is discordant with germline, which a read error may explain. The V gene is TRBV7-3, the J gene TRBJ2-4, with TRBD1 as a possible D gene (6 bases). The CDR3 has 17 residues. In germline, CDR1 is SGHTA, CDR2 FQGTGA. The CDR3, as DNA: TGTGCCGGCAGCGTAACAGGGACGGGGATAGCCAAAAACATTCAGTACTTC. This codes for CAGSVTGTGIAKNIQYF.